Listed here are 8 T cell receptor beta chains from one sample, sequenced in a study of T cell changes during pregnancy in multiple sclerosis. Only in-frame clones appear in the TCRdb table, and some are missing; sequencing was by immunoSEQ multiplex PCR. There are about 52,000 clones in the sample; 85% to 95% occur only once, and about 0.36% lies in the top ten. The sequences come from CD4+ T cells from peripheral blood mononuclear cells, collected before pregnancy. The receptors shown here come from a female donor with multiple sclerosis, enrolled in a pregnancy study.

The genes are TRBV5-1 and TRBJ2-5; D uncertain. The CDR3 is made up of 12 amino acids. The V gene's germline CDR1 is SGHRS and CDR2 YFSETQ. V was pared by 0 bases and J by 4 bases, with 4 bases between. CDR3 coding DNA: TGCGCCAGCAGCTTGGATCGAGAGACCCAGTACTTC. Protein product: CASSLDRETQYF.

CDR3 in amino acids: CASSLDTLNQPQHF. The CDR3 DNA reads as TGTGCCAGCAGCCTCGACACTCTCAATCAGCCCCAGCATTTT. The genes are TRBV7-9 and TRBJ1-5; no clear D gene. CDR1 SEHNR and CDR2 FQNEAQ come from the germline V gene (reference sequence). Deletions cut 5 bases from V and 3 bases from J, with 11 bases between. This CDR3 region has 14 residues.

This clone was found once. The CDR3 sequence: CASSLGVGTSGIPQETQYF. CDR3 coding DNA: TGTGCCAGCAGCTTAGGGGTCGGGACTAGCGGAATACCCCAAGAGACCCAGTACTTC. V gene TRBV11-3 combines with J gene TRBJ2-5; 11 bases are shared with TRBD2. The CDR3 spans 19 residues. CDR1 SGHNT and CDR2 YENEEA come from the germline V gene. Trimming took 1 base from V and 1 from J; bases not matched to a gene: 11.

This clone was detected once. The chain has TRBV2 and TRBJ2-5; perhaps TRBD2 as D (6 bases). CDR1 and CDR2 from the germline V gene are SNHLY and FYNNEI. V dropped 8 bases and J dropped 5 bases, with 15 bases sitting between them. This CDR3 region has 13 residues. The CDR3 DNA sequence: TGTGCCAGCTTGTGGACTACCAGGGAGACCCAGTACTTC. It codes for CASLWTTRETQYF. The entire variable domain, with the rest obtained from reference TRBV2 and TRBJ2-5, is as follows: EPEVTQTPSHQVTQMGQEVILRCVPISNHLYFYWYRQILGQKVEFLVSFYNNEISEKSEIFDDQFSVERPDGSNFTLKIRSTKLEDSAMYFCASLWTTRETQYFGPGTRLLVL.

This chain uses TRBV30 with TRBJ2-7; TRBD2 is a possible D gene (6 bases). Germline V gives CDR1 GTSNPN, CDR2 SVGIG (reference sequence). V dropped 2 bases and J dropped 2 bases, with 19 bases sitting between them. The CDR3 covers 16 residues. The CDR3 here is CAWSPRTGLMTYEQYF. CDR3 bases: TGTGCCTGGAGTCCGAGAACGGGACTGATGACCTACGAGCAGTACTTC.

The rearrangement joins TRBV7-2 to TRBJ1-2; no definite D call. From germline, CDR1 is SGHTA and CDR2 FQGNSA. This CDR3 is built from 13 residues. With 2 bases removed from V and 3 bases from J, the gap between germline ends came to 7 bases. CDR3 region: CASSLRQDYGYTF. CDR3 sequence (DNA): TGTGCCAGCAGCTTACGCCAGGACTATGGCTACACCTTC.

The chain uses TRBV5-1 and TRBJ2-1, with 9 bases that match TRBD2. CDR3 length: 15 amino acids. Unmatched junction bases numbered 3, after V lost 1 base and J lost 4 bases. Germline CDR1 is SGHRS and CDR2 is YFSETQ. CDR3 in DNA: TGCGCCAGCAGCTTGAGTCTAGCGGGGTACAATGAGCAGTTCTTC. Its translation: CASSLSLAGYNEQFF.

Here the CDR3 DNA reads TGTGCCAGCAGCCGAGACAGCACCGGGGAGCTGTTTTTT. Translating it yields CASSRDSTGELFF. The chain recombines TRBV11-3 with TRBJ2-2, with D possibly matching TRBD1 (5 bases). The CDR3 totals 13 residues. V was cut by 5 bases and J by 4 bases, with 8 bases left in between. Germline-derived CDR1 and CDR2 are SGHNT and YENEEA.